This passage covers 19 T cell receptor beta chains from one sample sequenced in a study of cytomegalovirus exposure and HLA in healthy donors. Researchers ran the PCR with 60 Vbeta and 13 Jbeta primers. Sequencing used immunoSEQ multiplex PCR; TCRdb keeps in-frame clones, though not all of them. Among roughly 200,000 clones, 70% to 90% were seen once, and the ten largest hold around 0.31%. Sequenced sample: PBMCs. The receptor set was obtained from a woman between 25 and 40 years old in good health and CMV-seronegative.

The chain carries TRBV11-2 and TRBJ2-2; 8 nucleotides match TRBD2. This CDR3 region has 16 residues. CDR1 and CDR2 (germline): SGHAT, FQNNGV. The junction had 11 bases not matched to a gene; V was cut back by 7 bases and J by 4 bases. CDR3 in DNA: TGTGCCAGCATCCTTCCGATAGCGGGGAGCACCGGGGAGCTGTTTTTT. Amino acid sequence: CASILPIAGSTGELFF.

CDR3 sequence reads: CASSPRLAGGTGELFF. DNA for the CDR3: TGTGCCAGTAGCCCACGACTAGCGGGCGGGACCGGGGAGCTGTTTTTT. The chain employs TRBV19 and TRBJ2-2; 10 bases match TRBD2. The germline V gene encodes CDR1 LNHDA and CDR2 SQIVND (reference sequence). This CDR3 comprises 16 residues. The junction had 9 bases not matched to a gene; V was cut back by 6 bases and J by 5 bases.

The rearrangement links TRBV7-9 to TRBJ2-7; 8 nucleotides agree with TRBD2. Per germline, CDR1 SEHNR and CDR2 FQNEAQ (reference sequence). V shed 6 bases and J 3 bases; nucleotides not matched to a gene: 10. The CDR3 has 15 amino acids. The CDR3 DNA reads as TGTGCCAGCAGTTCAGCGGGAGCCTTTCGCTACGAGCAGTACTTC. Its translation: CASSSAGAFRYEQYF.

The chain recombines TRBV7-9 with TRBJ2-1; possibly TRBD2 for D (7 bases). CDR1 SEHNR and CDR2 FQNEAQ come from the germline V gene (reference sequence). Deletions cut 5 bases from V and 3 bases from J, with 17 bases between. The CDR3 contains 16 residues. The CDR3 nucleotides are TGTGCCAGCAGCCCGGGGGGCTTAGCGGGCTACAATGAGCAGTTCTTC. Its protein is CASSPGGLAGYNEQFF.

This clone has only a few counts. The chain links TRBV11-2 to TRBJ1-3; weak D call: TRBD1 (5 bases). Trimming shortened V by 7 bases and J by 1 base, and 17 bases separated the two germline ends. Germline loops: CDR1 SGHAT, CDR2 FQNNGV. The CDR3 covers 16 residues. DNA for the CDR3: TGTGCCAGCACCACAGGAGGGAGAGGATCTGGAAACACCATATATTTT. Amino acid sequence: CASTTGGRGSGNTIYF.

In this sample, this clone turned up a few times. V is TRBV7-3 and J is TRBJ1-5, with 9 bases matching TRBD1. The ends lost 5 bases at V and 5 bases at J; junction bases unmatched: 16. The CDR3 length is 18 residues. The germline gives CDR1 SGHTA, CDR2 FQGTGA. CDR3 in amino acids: CASSPRDREVMPDQPQHF. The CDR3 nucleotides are TGTGCCAGCAGCCCCCGGGACAGGGAGGTTATGCCGGATCAGCCCCAGCATTTT.

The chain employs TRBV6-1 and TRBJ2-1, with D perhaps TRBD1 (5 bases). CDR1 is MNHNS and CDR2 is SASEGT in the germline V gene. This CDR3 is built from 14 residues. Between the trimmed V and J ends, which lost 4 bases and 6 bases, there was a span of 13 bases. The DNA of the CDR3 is TGTGCCAGCAGTGGGGTCCCAAGGGGCAATGAGCAGTTCTTC. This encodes CASSGVPRGNEQFF.

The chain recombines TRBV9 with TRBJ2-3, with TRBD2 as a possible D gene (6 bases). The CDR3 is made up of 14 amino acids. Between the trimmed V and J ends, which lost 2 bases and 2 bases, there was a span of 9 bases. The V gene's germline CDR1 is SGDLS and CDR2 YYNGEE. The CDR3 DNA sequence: TGTGCCAGCAGCGTGAGCGGGTACACAGATACGCAGTATTTT. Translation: CASSVSGYTDTQYF.

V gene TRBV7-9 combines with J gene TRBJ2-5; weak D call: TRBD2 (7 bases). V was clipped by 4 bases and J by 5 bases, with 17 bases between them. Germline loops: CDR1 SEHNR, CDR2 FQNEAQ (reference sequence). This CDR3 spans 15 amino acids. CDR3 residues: CASSSGGLRIETQYF. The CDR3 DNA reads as TGTGCCAGCAGCTCCGGGGGGCTCCGGATCGAGACCCAGTACTTC.

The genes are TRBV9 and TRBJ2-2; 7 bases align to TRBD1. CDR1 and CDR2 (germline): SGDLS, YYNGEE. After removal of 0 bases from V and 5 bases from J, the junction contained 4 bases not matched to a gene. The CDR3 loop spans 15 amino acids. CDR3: CASSVEGAGTGELFF. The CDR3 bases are TGTGCCAGCAGCGTAGAGGGGGCTGGGACCGGGGAGCTGTTTTTT.

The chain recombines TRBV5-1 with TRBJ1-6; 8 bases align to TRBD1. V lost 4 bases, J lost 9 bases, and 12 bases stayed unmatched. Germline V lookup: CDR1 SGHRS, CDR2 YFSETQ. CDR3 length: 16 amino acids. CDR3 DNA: TGCGCCAGCAGCCCCCGGACAGGGATGGTGGGTTCACCCCTCCACTTT. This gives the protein CASSPRTGMVGSPLHF.

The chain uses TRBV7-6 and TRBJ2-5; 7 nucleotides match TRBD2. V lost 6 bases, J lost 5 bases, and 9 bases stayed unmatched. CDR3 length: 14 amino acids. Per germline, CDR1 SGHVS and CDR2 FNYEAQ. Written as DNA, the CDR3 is TGTGCCAGCAGAGGTGGACCGGGAGGTGAGACCCAGTACTTC. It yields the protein CASRGGPGGETQYF. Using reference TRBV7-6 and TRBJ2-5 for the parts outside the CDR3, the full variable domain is GAGVSQSPRYKVTKRGQDVALRCDPISGHVSLYWYRQALGQGPEFLTYFNYEAQQDKSGLPNDRFSAERPEGSISTLTIQRTEQRDSAMYRCASRGGPGGETQYFGPGTRLLVL.

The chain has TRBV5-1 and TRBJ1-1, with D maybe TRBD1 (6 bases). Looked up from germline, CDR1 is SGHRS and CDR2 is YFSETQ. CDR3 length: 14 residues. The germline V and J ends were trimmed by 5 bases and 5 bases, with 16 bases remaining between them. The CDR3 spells CASSLFDRRTEAFF. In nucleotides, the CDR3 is TGCGCCAGCAGTCTTTTCGACAGGCGTACTGAAGCTTTCTTT.

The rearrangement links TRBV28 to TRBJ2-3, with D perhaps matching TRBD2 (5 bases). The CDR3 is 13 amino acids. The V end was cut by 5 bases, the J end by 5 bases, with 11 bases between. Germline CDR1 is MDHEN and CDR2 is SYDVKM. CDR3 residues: CASSAPRGDTQYF. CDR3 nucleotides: TGTGCCAGCAGTGCACCACGGGGAGATACGCAGTATTTT.

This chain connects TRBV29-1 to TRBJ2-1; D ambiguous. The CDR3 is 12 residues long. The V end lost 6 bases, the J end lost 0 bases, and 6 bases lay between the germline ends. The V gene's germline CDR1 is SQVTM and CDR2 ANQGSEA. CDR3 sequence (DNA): TGCAGCGTCGGTAGCTCCTACAATGAGCAGTTCTTC. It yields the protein CSVGSSYNEQFF.

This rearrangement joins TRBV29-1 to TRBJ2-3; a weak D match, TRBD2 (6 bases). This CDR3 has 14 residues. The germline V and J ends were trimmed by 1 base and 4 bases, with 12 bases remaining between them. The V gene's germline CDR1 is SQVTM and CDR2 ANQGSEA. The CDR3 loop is CSVEGPGGADTQYF. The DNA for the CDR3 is TGCAGCGTTGAAGGGCCCGGCGGGGCAGATACGCAGTATTTT.

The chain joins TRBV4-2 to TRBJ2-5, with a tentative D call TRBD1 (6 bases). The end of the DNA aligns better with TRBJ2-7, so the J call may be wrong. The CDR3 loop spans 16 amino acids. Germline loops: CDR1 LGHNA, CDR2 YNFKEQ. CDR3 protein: CASSQSSRGGAYEQYF. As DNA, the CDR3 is TGTGCCAGCAGCCAATCCTCCCGAGGGGGTGCCTACGAGCAGTACTTC.

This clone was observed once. CDR3 in DNA: TGTGCCAGCAGTTTAGGGGGCCGGGTCGAGCAGTACTTC. Amino acid sequence: CASSLGGRVEQYF. V is TRBV28 and J is TRBJ2-7, with D tentatively TRBD1 (6 bases). The CDR3 is 13 residues long. Germline V gene sequence: CDR1 MDHEN, CDR2 SYDVKM. The V end lost 2 bases, the J end lost 6 bases, and 11 bases lay between the germline ends.

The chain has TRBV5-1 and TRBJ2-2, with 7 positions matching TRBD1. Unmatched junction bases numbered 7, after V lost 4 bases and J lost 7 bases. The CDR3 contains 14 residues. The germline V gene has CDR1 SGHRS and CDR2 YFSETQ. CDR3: CASSVQTGSGELFF. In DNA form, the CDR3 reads TGCGCCAGCAGCGTTCAGACAGGGAGCGGGGAGCTGTTTTTT.